These 21 T cell receptor beta chains share one sample of origin, sequenced in a study of blood T cell repertoires in COVID-19. Clones were read by immunoSEQ multiplex PCR, and TCRdb kept only the in-frame ones, dropping some. In the table there are about 310,000 clones, approximately 89% of which are singletons. Sequenced material: PBMCs or T cells enriched from blood (not recorded which). All receptors come from a woman between 40 and 55 years old who had recovered from COVID-19.

CDR3 in DNA: TGTGCCAGCAGTGACGGGTCTACTACTAACACCGGGGAGCTGTTTTTT. Translation: CASSDGSTTNTGELFF. This chain uses TRBV6-4 with TRBJ2-2; D gene ambiguous. V was pared by 2 bases and J by 2 bases, with 12 bases between. CDR1 MRHNA and CDR2 SNTAGT come from the germline V gene. The CDR3 has 16 residues.

This clone occurred once. V gene TRBV6-5 combines with J gene TRBJ1-1; the D is unclear. The CDR3 has 15 amino acids. Trimming shortened V by 0 bases and J by 2 bases, and 10 bases separated the two germline ends. Germline assignment: CDR1 MNHEY and CDR2 SVGAGI. For the CDR3, the DNA is TGTGCCAGCAGTTACTCTATCCAGATAAACACTGAAGCTTTCTTT. Its protein is CASSYSIQINTEAFF.

The genes are TRBV29-1 and TRBJ2-1; D is possibly TRBD1 (7 bases). Germline CDR1 and CDR2: SQVTM and ANQGSEA. Between the trimmed V and J ends, which lost 4 bases and 1 base, there was a span of 23 bases. The CDR3 length is 18 residues. The CDR3 sequence: CSVGLPGGPMSSYNEQFF. Written as DNA, the CDR3 is TGCAGCGTTGGCCTGCCAGGGGGGCCAATGAGTTCCTACAATGAGCAGTTCTTC.

J is TRBJ1-2 and V is TRBV6-2 or TRBV6-3; D gene uncertain. Trimming left V 0 bases short and J 6 bases short, with 11 bases between. The CDR3 totals 14 residues. Germline CDR1 and CDR2: MNHEY and SVGEGT. CDR3 DNA sequence: TGTGCCAGCAGTTACTCGAGCGAGTTGGATGGCTACACCTTC. Translating gives CASSYSSELDGYTF.

The chain employs TRBV3-1 (or the pseudogene TRBV3-2) and TRBJ2-1; D perhaps matches TRBD1 (6 bases). The CDR3 consists of 13 residues. V was pared by 1 base and J by 8 bases, with 9 bases between. Germline V gene lookup returns CDR1 LGHDT and CDR2 YNNKEL (reference sequence). CDR3 DNA sequence: TGTGCCAGCAGCCAAGGTTGGACAGATGAGCAGTTCTTC. This encodes CASSQGWTDEQFF.

The chain has TRBV19 and TRBJ2-3; TRBD1 agrees at 10 bases. The CDR3 is 14 amino acids. CDR1 is LNHDA, CDR2 SQIVND, per germline (reference sequence). The V and J ends lost 6 bases and 5 bases, in that order; junction bases with no gene match: 5. Here the CDR3 DNA reads TGTGCCAGTAGCCCGGGACAGGGGAAAGATACGCAGTATTTT. Its translation: CASSPGQGKDTQYF.

This clone was seen once. The J gene is TRBJ1-2, the V gene TRBV7-2; possible D gene TRBD1, 6 bases. V was trimmed by 0 bases and J by 5 bases, leaving 16 bases between them. Germline V CDR1 and CDR2: SGHTA, FQGNSA. The length of the CDR3 is 16 residues. For the CDR3, the DNA is TGTGCCAGCAGCTTAGCCCCCGCGAGGGGGACGTATGGCTACACCTTC. Protein: CASSLAPARGTYGYTF.

The chain uses TRBV24-1 and TRBJ2-1; TRBD2 agrees at 8 bases. Germline V lookup: CDR1 KGHDR, CDR2 SFDVKD. The CDR3 spans 16 residues. The trim removed 2 bases at V and 3 bases at J, leaving 5 bases unmatched. DNA for the CDR3: TGTGCCACCAGTGATTCACTAGCGGAAAACTACAATGAGCAGTTCTTC. Encoded protein: CATSDSLAENYNEQFF.

For this clone: This sample includes further DNA sequences coding for the same CDR3. The chain joins TRBV18 to TRBJ2-7, with 10 bases lining up with TRBD2. Germline CDR1 and CDR2: KGHSH and LQKENI. The junction had 3 bases not matched to a gene; V was cut back by 2 bases and J by 2 bases. The CDR3 loop spans 15 amino acids. CDR3 sequence reads: CASSPTSGGAYEQYF. CDR3 in DNA: TGTGCCAGCTCACCAACGAGCGGGGGGGCCTACGAGCAGTACTTC.

The chain couples TRBV3-1 (or the pseudogene TRBV3-2) to TRBJ2-7; the match to TRBD1 covers 8 bases. This CDR3 is 15 amino acids long. Germline CDR1 is LGHDT and CDR2 is YNNKEL (reference sequence). V trimming: 1 base; J trimming: 0 bases; junction bases outside the gene matches: 2. The CDR3 sequence is CASSQAGTGSYEQYF. In nucleotides, the CDR3 is TGTGCCAGCAGCCAAGCCGGGACAGGCTCCTACGAGCAGTACTTC.

V usage is TRBV28 and J usage is TRBJ2-7; D might be TRBD2 (7 bases). CDR3 size: 14 residues. Germline-derived CDR1 and CDR2 are MDHEN and SYDVKM. With 2 bases removed from V and 4 bases from J, the gap between germline ends came to 12 bases. The CDR3 is CASSLGGGRYEQYF. CDR3 in DNA: TGTGCCAGCAGTTTAGGGGGGGGGCGTTACGAGCAGTACTTC. The entire variable domain, with the rest obtained from reference TRBV28 and TRBJ2-7, is as follows: DVKVTQSSRYLVKRTGEKVFLECVQDMDHENMFWYRQDPGLGLRLIYFSYDVKMKEKGDIPEGYSVSREKKERFSLILESASTNQTSMYLCASSLGGGRYEQYFGPGTRLTVT.

This chain connects TRBV19 to TRBJ2-1, with TRBD2 matching 11 bases. With V trimmed by 7 bases and J by 4 bases, 6 bases remained unmatched. The CDR3 consists of 15 residues. Germline CDR1 and CDR2: LNHDA and SQIVND (reference sequence). CDR3 coding DNA: TGTGCCAGTACCCTGACTAGCGGGGCATACAATGAGCAGTTCTTC. It yields the protein CASTLTSGAYNEQFF.

This chain joins TRBV19 and TRBJ2-1; maybe TRBD2 (5 bases). V lost 7 bases to trimming and J lost 15 bases, with 13 bases between them. The CDR3 covers 10 residues. Germline lookup yields CDR1 LNHDA and CDR2 SQIVND (reference sequence). CDR3 region: CASKEGVMFF. CDR3 nucleotides: TGTGCCAGTAAAGAGGGAGTGATGTTCTTC.

This clone occurred once. V is TRBV20-1 and J is TRBJ2-7; D might be TRBD2 (6 bases). The V end was cut by 4 bases, the J end by 6 bases, with 7 bases between. CDR1 and CDR2 from the germline V gene are DFQATT and SNEGSKA (reference sequence). The CDR3 length is 10 residues. As DNA, the CDR3 is TGCAGTGCTACCGGGGGCGAGCAGTACTTC. Its protein product is CSATGGEQYF.

This chain connects TRBV2 to TRBJ2-1; 11 positions agree with TRBD2. Germline assignment: CDR1 SNHLY and CDR2 FYNNEI. With V trimmed by 5 bases and J by 8 bases, 11 bases remained unmatched. CDR3 size: 16 residues. The CDR3 spells CASSRTSGGLRDEQFF. The DNA for the CDR3 is TGTGCCAGCAGTAGAACTAGCGGGGGCCTCCGGGATGAGCAGTTCTTC.

The rearrangement joins TRBV28 to TRBJ1-5, with TRBD1 identical over 8 bases. The CDR3 is 14 residues long. Germline V gives CDR1 MDHEN, CDR2 SYDVKM. V gave up 2 bases and J gave up 9 bases; unmatched junction bases: 6. This CDR3 is CASSLGDRSRPQHF. The DNA of the CDR3 is TGTGCCAGCAGTTTAGGGGACAGGTCTAGGCCCCAGCATTTT.

CDR3 protein: CASSQDREETQYF. The DNA for the CDR3 is TGTGCCAGCAGCCAGGACAGGGAAGAGACCCAGTACTTC. The chain is built from TRBV7-2 and TRBJ2-5; 8 bases are shared with TRBD1. CDR3 length: 13 amino acids. The junction had 2 bases not matched to a gene; V was cut back by 5 bases and J by 3 bases. Germline CDR1 SGHTA, CDR2 FQGNSA.

The chain recombines TRBV28 with TRBJ1-5; the D is unclear. The CDR3 runs to 13 residues. V was pared by 10 bases and J by 4 bases, with 14 bases between. Germline-derived CDR1 and CDR2 are MDHEN and SYDVKM. In nucleotides, the CDR3 is TGTGCCACTACCCTAGGGAGGAATCAGCCCCAGCATTTT. Its translation: CATTLGRNQPQHF.

CDR3 coding DNA: TGTGCCAGCAGCTTGGGCTTTATCGGACGGAGGAATACAGATACGCAGTATTTT. Its protein product is CASSLGFIGRRNTDTQYF. The chain is built from TRBV5-5 and TRBJ2-3; D might be TRBD2 (5 bases). Trimming removed 0 bases at V and 3 bases at J, with 20 bases between. Germline V CDR1 and CDR2: SGHKS, YYEKEE (reference sequence). This CDR3 has 18 amino acids.

V gene TRBV28 combines with J gene TRBJ2-1, with 7 nucleotides matching TRBD2. CDR1 and CDR2 from the germline V gene are MDHEN and SYDVKM. The CDR3 has 16 residues. V lost 4 bases to trimming and J lost 3 bases; unmatched junction nucleotides: 9. The CDR3 spells CASSSPSGDGYNEQFF. Here the CDR3 DNA reads TGTGCCAGCAGTTCACCCAGCGGGGATGGCTACAATGAGCAGTTCTTC.

The chain combines TRBV10-2 with TRBJ1-6, with 7 nucleotides matching TRBD1. V was pared by 5 bases and J by 8 bases, with 6 bases of the junction left unmatched. CDR1 is WSHSY and CDR2 is SAAADI in the germline V gene. The CDR3 is 14 amino acids. CDR3 protein: CASSSQGQHSPLHF. The CDR3 DNA reads TGCGCCAGCAGTTCACAGGGACAGCATTCACCCCTCCACTTT.